Shown below are 30 T cell receptor beta chains from a single sample sequenced in a study of beta chain features in type 1 diabetes. Study results and caveats: Across all four CD4+ subsets, people with type 1 diabetes showed modestly shorter TCRB CDR3s.

Reverse transcription of all isolated RNA meant that expressed TCRB transcripts were sequenced. The table came from immunoSEQ multiplex PCR; TCRdb's copy has only in-frame clones and leaves some out. The sample comprises around 340,000 clones, around 9% of which are singletons, and over 0.95% rests with the top ten. These receptors lack a known antigen. Material: central memory CD4+ T cells from blood. Every receptor here comes from a man in his thirties or forties with type 1 diabetes.

The genes are TRBV5-1 and TRBJ2-5; TRBD2 matches 14 bases. The CDR3 sequence is 16 residues long. J gave up 3 bases and V 4 bases, and 5 bases lay outside the gene matches. The germline V gene has CDR1 SGHRS and CDR2 YFSETQ. The CDR3 loop is CASSGGLAGGKETQYF. CDR3 in DNA: TGCGCCAGCAGCGGCGGACTAGCGGGGGGCAAAGAGACCCAGTACTTC.

V gene TRBV6-5 combines with J gene TRBJ2-1; 7 bases fit TRBD2. Germline CDR1 MNHEY, CDR2 SVGAGI. Trimming cost V 8 bases and J 0 bases; bases outside gene matches: 1. The CDR3 totals 13 residues. The CDR3 DNA is TGTGCCAGCTTAGCGGGCTCCTACAATGAGCAGTTCTTC. Its translation: CASLAGSYNEQFF.

There are a few counts of this clone. The chain uses TRBV10-2 and TRBJ2-5; D possibly corresponds to TRBD2 (6 bases). The CDR3 extends over 16 amino acids. The V end lost 1 base, the J end lost 1 base, and 13 bases lay between the germline ends. The germline V gene encodes CDR1 WSHSY and CDR2 SAAADI. For the CDR3, the DNA is TGCGCCAGCAGTGAGTTCGGGACTGTCGTCCAAGAGACCCAGTACTTC. The encoded protein is CASSEFGTVVQETQYF.

The genes are TRBV7-2 and TRBJ1-2, with D possibly TRBD1 on 5 matching bases. The V and J ends lost 4 bases and 7 bases respectively, with 10 bases between them. This CDR3 is 12 amino acids long. Germline V lookup: CDR1 SGHTA, CDR2 FQGNSA. The CDR3 DNA sequence: TGTGCCAGCAGCTCCGGGGGGGTTGGCTACACCTTC. Amino acids: CASSSGGVGYTF.

V usage is TRBV19 and J usage is TRBJ2-6; D is undetermined. Germline values: CDR1 LNHDA, CDR2 SQIVND (reference sequence). V lost 3 bases, J lost 0 bases, and 18 bases lay in between. This CDR3 has 19 amino acids. The CDR3, as DNA: TGTGCCAGTAGTATGGGCCGCCCGGTATTGGGCTCTGGGGCCAACGTCCTGACTTTC. Amino acid sequence: CASSMGRPVLGSGANVLTF.

The V gene is TRBV28, the J gene TRBJ1-2, with a tentative D call TRBD1 (5 bases). Trimming took 5 bases from V and 4 from J, leaving 20 bases between them. Germline loops: CDR1 MDHEN, CDR2 SYDVKM. The CDR3 extends over 16 amino acids. CDR3 DNA: TGTGCCAGCAGTCCCGCCGGGACGAGTATCCTCTATGGCTACACCTTC. It is translated as CASSPAGTSILYGYTF.

This chain connects TRBV2 to TRBJ1-2, with a weak D call TRBD1 (6 bases). The CDR3 has 15 amino acids. V lost 4 bases and J lost 1, with 13 bases in between. Germline V gene sequence: CDR1 SNHLY, CDR2 FYNNEI. The CDR3 DNA reads TGTGCCAGCAGTGTGACAGGTCGTGTTAACTATGGCTACACCTTC. It specifies CASSVTGRVNYGYTF.

Comments on this clone: The sample contains more than one DNA sequence encoding this CDR3. The chain has TRBV29-1 and TRBJ2-7, with unresolved D. Trimming pared 1 base from V and 2 bases from J, leaving 3 bases between. This CDR3 region has 11 residues. Germline CDR1 reads SQVTM; CDR2 reads ANQGSEA. The CDR3 loop is CSVEGAYEQYF. The CDR3 nucleotides read TGCAGCGTTGAAGGGGCCTACGAGCAGTACTTC.

This clone appeared many times. The CDR3 loop is CASSLEASANEKLFF. The CDR3 DNA sequence: TGCGCCAGCAGCTTGGAAGCCTCCGCTAATGAAAAACTGTTTTTT. The J gene is TRBJ1-4, the V gene TRBV5-1, with D unresolved. Trimming pared 0 bases from V and 3 bases from J, leaving 9 bases between. Germline V lookup: CDR1 SGHRS, CDR2 YFSETQ. The CDR3 length is 15 residues.

The gene calls are TRBV27 and TRBJ1-4, with D perhaps matching TRBD1 (6 bases). The CDR3 runs to 14 residues. The germline V gene has CDR1 MNHEY and CDR2 SMNVEV (reference sequence). V was shortened by 4 bases and J by 7 bases, with 13 bases between the two germline ends. CDR3: CASSSTGPGEKLFF. In nucleotides, the CDR3 is TGTGCCAGCAGTTCGACAGGCCCAGGTGAAAAACTGTTTTTT.

This clone has only a few counts. The V gene is TRBV2, the J gene TRBJ1-1, with 7 bases identical to TRBD1. CDR3 size: 14 residues. Germline V gene sequence: CDR1 SNHLY, CDR2 FYNNEI. J was trimmed by 4 bases and V by 6 bases; bases with no gene match: 8. In DNA, the CDR3 is TGTGCCAGCAGGGAGCGACAGGGTGGCACTGAAGCTTTCTTT. Amino acid sequence: CASRERQGGTEAFF.

V and J are TRBV5-1 and TRBJ2-3, with D uncertain. CDR1 and CDR2 (germline): SGHRS, YFSETQ. The CDR3 runs to 14 residues. The V and J ends lost 3 bases and 3 bases respectively, with 11 bases between them. The DNA of the CDR3 is TGCGCCAGCAGCTCCGGCGTTGGAACAGATACGCAGTATTTT. Its protein is CASSSGVGTDTQYF.

This chain joins TRBV28 and TRBJ1-6; D might be TRBD1 (5 bases). In germline, CDR1 is MDHEN, CDR2 SYDVKM. The CDR3 covers 14 residues. V lost 6 bases to trimming and J lost 7 bases, with 13 bases between them. The CDR3 sequence: CASSLGLKNSPLHF. DNA of the CDR3: TGTGCCAGCAGCTTGGGACTGAAGAATTCACCCCTCCACTTT. The full variable domain, in which reference TRBV28 and TRBJ1-6 provide the parts outside the CDR3, is DVKVTQSSRYLVKRTGEKVFLECVQDMDHENMFWYRQDPGLGLRLIYFSYDVKMKEKGDIPEGYSVSREKKERFSLILESASTNQTSMYLCASSLGLKNSPLHFGNGTRLTVT.

This clone showed up just a few times. The gene calls are TRBV6-5 and TRBJ2-1; 8 positions agree with TRBD2. The length of the CDR3 is 14 residues. V lost 4 bases, J lost 7 bases, and 6 bases stayed unmatched. Germline-derived CDR1 and CDR2 are MNHEY and SVGAGI. CDR3 region: CASSSPGGRNEQFF. DNA for the CDR3: TGTGCCAGCAGTTCCCCGGGGGGGAGGAATGAGCAGTTCTTC.

This clone came up a few times. The DNA for the CDR3 is TGTGCCAGCAGCTTAGCCTTAGGGGATACGCAGTATTTT. This sequence encodes CASSLALGDTQYF. The V gene is TRBV5-6, the J gene TRBJ2-3; D gene unclear. V lost 2 bases and J lost 6, with 10 bases in between. The CDR3 has 13 residues. CDR1 and CDR2 from the germline V gene are SGHDT and YYEEEE.

This clone was observed a handful of times. This chain links TRBV7-9 with TRBJ1-2; 10 bases align to TRBD1. V shed 5 bases, J shed 9 bases, and the junction held 12 bases outside the gene matches. Germline CDR1 reads SEHNR; CDR2 reads FQNEAQ (reference sequence). CDR3 length: 15 residues. CDR3 residues: CASSLERQGAGSYTF. Written as DNA, the CDR3 is TGTGCCAGCAGCCTCGAGCGACAGGGGGCGGGAAGCTACACCTTC.

This clone showed up just a few times. This chain links TRBV13 with TRBJ1-1; D ambiguous. Trimming removed 4 bases at V and 7 bases at J, with 10 bases between. In germline, CDR1 is PRHDT, CDR2 FYEKMQ (reference sequence). The CDR3 consists of 12 residues. CDR3 coding DNA: TGTGCCAGCAGCTACCGGAAATATGAAGCTTTCTTT. Its protein is CASSYRKYEAFF.

This sequence joins TRBV4-2 and TRBJ2-2; possibly TRBD1 for D (6 bases). This CDR3 has 14 residues. The germline V gene has CDR1 LGHNA and CDR2 YNFKEQ. V was pared by 5 bases and J by 5 bases, with 12 bases between. The CDR3 loop reads CASSLSGETGELFF. CDR3 nucleotide sequence: TGTGCCAGCAGCTTGTCAGGGGAGACCGGGGAGCTGTTTTTT.

This clone was recorded a few times. The V and J genes are TRBV7-9 and TRBJ1-1; the D gene is possibly TRBD1 (6 bases). Germline V gives CDR1 SEHNR, CDR2 FQNEAQ (reference sequence). V dropped 5 bases and J dropped 3 bases, with 13 bases sitting between them. The CDR3 loop spans 14 amino acids. The CDR3 loop is CASSQQGWDTEAFF. The CDR3 DNA reads TGTGCCAGCAGCCAACAGGGTTGGGACACTGAAGCTTTCTTT.

The sample holds a few counts of this clone. J is TRBJ2-2 and V is TRBV5-4, with D perhaps assigned TRBD1 or TRBD2 (6 bases each). V was pared by 0 bases and J by 4 bases, with 13 bases between. The V gene's germline CDR1 is SGHNT and CDR2 YYREEE (reference sequence). This CDR3 contains 16 residues. The CDR3 DNA follows: TGTGCCAGCAGCTTGGGGGGGGCCGGAAGCACCGGGGAGCTGTTTTTT. Residues: CASSLGGAGSTGELFF. The full variable domain, in which reference TRBV5-4 and TRBJ2-2 provide the parts outside the CDR3, is ETGVTQSPTHLIKTRGQQVTLRCSSQSGHNTVSWYQQALGQGPQFIFQYYREEENGRGNFPPRFSGLQFPNYSSELNVNALELDDSALYLCASSLGGAGSTGELFFGEGSRLTVL.

This clone was counted between two and nine times. The chain is built from TRBV9 and TRBJ2-1; 8 bases fit TRBD1. Germline assignment: CDR1 SGDLS and CDR2 YYNGEE. J was trimmed by 2 bases and V by 3 bases; bases with no gene match: 4. The length of the CDR3 is 15 residues. CDR3 in amino acids: CASSARQGTYNEQFF. As DNA, the CDR3 is TGTGCCAGCAGCGCTCGACAGGGGACCTACAATGAGCAGTTCTTC.

This clone was found a few times. The V and J genes are TRBV9 and TRBJ2-7, with 10 bases aligning to TRBD2. The trim removed 1 base at V and 4 bases at J, leaving 8 bases unmatched. The CDR3 runs to 16 residues. The germline V gene encodes CDR1 SGDLS and CDR2 YYNGEE. The CDR3 spells CASSVLDSGGEYEQYF. CDR3 sequence (DNA): TGTGCCAGCAGCGTACTTGACAGCGGGGGGGAGTACGAGCAGTACTTC. Based on the CDR3 plus reference TRBV9 and TRBJ2-7, the full variable domain is DSGVTQTPKHLITATGQRVTLRCSPRSGDLSVYWYQQSLDQGLQFLIQYYNGEERAKGNILERFSAQQFPDLHSELNLSSLELGDSALYFCASSVLDSGGEYEQYFGPGTRLTVT.

As regards this clone: In the same sample, other DNA sequences code for this CDR3. The chain has TRBV5-1 and TRBJ1-2; the D gene is possibly TRBD1 (5 bases). Germline-derived CDR1 and CDR2 are SGHRS and YFSETQ. This CDR3 region has 15 residues. The V and J ends lost 4 bases and 3 bases respectively, with 16 bases between them. DNA for the CDR3: TGCGCCAGCAGCCTGGATTCGCAGGGACACTATGGCTACACCTTC. It encodes CASSLDSQGHYGYTF.

This clone was counted between two and nine times. This rearrangement joins TRBV19 to TRBJ2-5; 8 nucleotides align to TRBD1. Per the germline V gene, CDR1 is LNHDA and CDR2 is SQIVND (reference sequence). The CDR3 runs to 16 residues. The V segment lost 3 bases and the J segment 2 bases; nucleotides outside the gene matches: 8. This chain's CDR3 is CASSIGTGGGQETQYF. In nucleotides, the CDR3 is TGTGCCAGTAGTATCGGCACAGGGGGTGGTCAAGAGACCCAGTACTTC.

The CDR3 nucleotides are TGTGCCAGCAGACAATCCCCCAGGGCCCGACTTGAAGCTTTCTTT. It yields the protein CASRQSPRARLEAFF. V and J are TRBV28 and TRBJ1-1, with a weak D call TRBD1 (5 bases). From germline, CDR1 is MDHEN and CDR2 SYDVKM. This CDR3 contains 15 residues. The V gene lost 6 bases and the J gene lost 7 bases, with 21 bases spanning the gap.

This chain uses TRBV7-2 with TRBJ1-5; a weak D match, TRBD1 (6 bases). Germline values: CDR1 SGHTA, CDR2 FQGNSA. CDR3 size: 15 residues. V lost 4 bases, J lost 3 bases, and 13 bases lay in between. This CDR3 reads CASSYLQGHNQPQHF. The CDR3 DNA is TGTGCCAGCAGCTACCTGCAGGGGCACAATCAGCCCCAGCATTTT.

The V gene is TRBV5-4, the J gene TRBJ2-1; 9 positions match TRBD2. The V segment lost 2 bases and the J segment 9 bases; nucleotides outside the gene matches: 12. CDR3 length: 16 amino acids. Germline lookup yields CDR1 SGHNT and CDR2 YYREEE (reference sequence). CDR3 loop: CASSLGRQRGDPEQFF. In nucleotides, the CDR3 is TGTGCCAGCAGCTTAGGACGCCAGCGGGGGGACCCTGAGCAGTTCTTC.

The V and J genes are TRBV5-1 and TRBJ2-3; TRBD1 matches at 8 bases. V lost 5 bases to trimming and J lost 2 bases; unmatched junction nucleotides: 10. The CDR3 has 16 amino acids. Germline CDR1 reads SGHRS; CDR2 reads YFSETQ. The CDR3 loop is CASRTRTGRNTDTQYF. The CDR3 DNA follows: TGCGCCAGCAGAACTCGGACAGGGAGAAACACAGATACGCAGTATTTT.

The chain has TRBV5-4 and TRBJ2-7; D tentatively fits TRBD1 or TRBD2 (5 bases each). The V gene lost 3 bases and the J gene lost 6 bases, with 13 bases spanning the gap. Germline-derived CDR1 and CDR2 are SGHNT and YYREEE (reference sequence). This CDR3 comprises 13 residues. CDR3 DNA sequence: TGTGCCAGCAGCTCGGGCCGGGACCCCGAGCAGTACTTC. It is translated as CASSSGRDPEQYF.

This clone was counted ten times or more. V gene TRBV6-6 combines with J gene TRBJ1-2, with 8 bases lining up with TRBD1. Looked up from germline, CDR1 is MNHNY and CDR2 is SVGAGI (reference sequence). The CDR3 covers 13 residues. V lost 5 bases, J lost 8 bases, and 7 bases stayed unmatched. CDR3 sequence reads: CASSNSDRAGYTF. The CDR3, as DNA: TGTGCCAGCAGTAATTCGGACAGGGCGGGCTACACCTTC.